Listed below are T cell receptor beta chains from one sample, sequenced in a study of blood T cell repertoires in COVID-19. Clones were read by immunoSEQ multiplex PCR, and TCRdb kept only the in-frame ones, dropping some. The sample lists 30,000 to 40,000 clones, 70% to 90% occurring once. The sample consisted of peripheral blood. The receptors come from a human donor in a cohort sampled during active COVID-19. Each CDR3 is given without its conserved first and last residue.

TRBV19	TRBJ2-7	ASSIGSGTGRYEQY
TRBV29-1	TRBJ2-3	SVEGGDSGRRATDTQY
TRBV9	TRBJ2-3	ASSVGETLTDTQY
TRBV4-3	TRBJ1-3	ASSQDRTSGNTIY
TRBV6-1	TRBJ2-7	ASSTGDEQY
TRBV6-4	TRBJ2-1	ASSRFRENEQF
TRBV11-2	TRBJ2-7	ASSFGTATYEQY
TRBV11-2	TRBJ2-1	ASSRSFTVYNEQF
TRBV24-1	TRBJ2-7	ATSDFEAGGNEQY
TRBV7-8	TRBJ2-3	ASSLVAGGSTDTQY
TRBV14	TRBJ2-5	ASSLRGTGVLETQY
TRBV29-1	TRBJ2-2	SVEGASAGELF
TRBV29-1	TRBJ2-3	SVVDRARTDTQY
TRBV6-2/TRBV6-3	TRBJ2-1	ASSPVPDAGYNEQF
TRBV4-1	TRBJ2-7	ASSHRSGGAEQY
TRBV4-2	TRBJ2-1	ASSQDRPSGDNEQF
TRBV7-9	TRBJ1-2	ASSPQGRSYGYT
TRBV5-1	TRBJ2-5	ASRASWQETQY
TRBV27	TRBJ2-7	ARRRGPIREQY
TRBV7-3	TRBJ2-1	ASGLAGGANEQF
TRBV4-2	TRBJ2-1	ASSPASGSYNEQF
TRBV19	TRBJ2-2	ASSIRTSGPAGTGELF
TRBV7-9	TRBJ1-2	ASTQGSYGYT
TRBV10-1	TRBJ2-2	ASSTGQGYTGELF
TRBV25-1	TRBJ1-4	ASSASRGMQGDEKLF
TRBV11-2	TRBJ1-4	ASSLDRVGEKLF
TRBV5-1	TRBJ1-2	ASSFAPSGTYGYT
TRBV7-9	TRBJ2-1	ASSGRTGSSYNEQF
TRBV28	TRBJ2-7	ASSWTGGEQY
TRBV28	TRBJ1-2	ASRGQGIRDYGYT
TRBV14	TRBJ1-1	ASSQGARGRGTEAF
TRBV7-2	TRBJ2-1	ASSVLALDDEQF
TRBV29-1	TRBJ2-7	SVESPSGDSSSYEQY
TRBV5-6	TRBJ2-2	ASSQPLTGNTGELF
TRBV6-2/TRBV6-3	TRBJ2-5	ASSYSRGQETQY
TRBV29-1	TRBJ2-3	STDQGPTDTQY
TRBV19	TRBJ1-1	ASSPGTETLWRF
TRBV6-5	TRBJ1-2	ASRPPAGNYGYT